The entry below gives a single TCR beta chain sequence along with its context. What it binds is unknown. This sample is part of a study of vaccination and CD4 T cells after COVID-19. Study at large: Stimulation of cells relied on overlapping spike peptides derived from SARS-CoV-2, HCoV-NL63, HCoV-OC43 and HCoV-229E.

The treatment is: approximately 9-day PBMC culture with coronavirus spike peptide pools or control peptides (ViraFEST assay). Collection of the unexposed donor's CD4+ T cells took place before the COVID-19 pandemic (2011-2018). Peptide-pool expansion of antigen-specific T cells preceded TCR sequencing in ViraFEST. PBMC cultures, at roughly 2.2 million cells per well, received about 9.9 IU/ml IL-2 and roughly 9 ug/ml peptide pools. The length of the CDR3 is 12 residues. Germline values: CDR1 DFQATT, CDR2 SNEGSKA (reference sequence). Trimming pared 5 bases from V and 1 base from J, leaving 8 bases between. With the Oncomine TCR Beta short-read assay, DNA from cultured CD4+ T cells was sequenced. The template was genomic DNA from cultured CD4+ T cells. TCRdb re-called the PCR reads through MiXCR, storing one row per CDR3 protein. The table lists over 8,000 distinct CDR3 sequences, 28% of them singletons.

Input material: CD4+ T cells from blood, cultured in vitro. The V call is TRBV20-1, the J call TRBJ1-2; D unclear. This sequence originates from a human donor in good health. The CDR3 DNA follows: TGCAGTGCTTTGGCTAATAACTATGGCTACACCTTC. Translating it yields CSALANNYGYTF.